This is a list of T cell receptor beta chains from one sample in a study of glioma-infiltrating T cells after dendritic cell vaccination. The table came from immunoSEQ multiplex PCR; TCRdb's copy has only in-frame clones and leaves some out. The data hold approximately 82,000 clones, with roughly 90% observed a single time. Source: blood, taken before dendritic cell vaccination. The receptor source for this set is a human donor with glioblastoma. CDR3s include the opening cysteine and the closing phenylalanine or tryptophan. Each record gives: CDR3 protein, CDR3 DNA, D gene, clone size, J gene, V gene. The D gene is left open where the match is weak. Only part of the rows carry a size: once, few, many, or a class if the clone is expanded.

cdr3_aa: CASSTGLSYNSPLHF
cdr3_nt: TGTGCCAGCAGTACCGGTTTGTCCTATAATTCACCCCTCCACTTT
d_call: -
clone_size: few
j_call: TRBJ1-6
v_call: TRBV6-5

cdr3_aa: CASSDYRDGEQYF
cdr3_nt: TGTGCCAGCAGTGATTACAGGGATGGCGAGCAGTACTTC
d_call: -
clone_size: few
j_call: TRBJ2-7
v_call: TRBV2

cdr3_aa: CASQRTGPYNEQFF
cdr3_nt: TGTGCCAGCCAGAGGACAGGACCCTACAATGAGCAGTTCTTC
d_call: TRBD1
clone_size: once
j_call: TRBJ2-1
v_call: TRBV27

cdr3_aa: CASSPSGTDYNSPLHF
cdr3_nt: TGTGCCAGCTCACCTTCCGGGACGGACTATAATTCCCCCCTCCACTTT
d_call: -
clone_size: -
j_call: TRBJ1-6
v_call: TRBV18

cdr3_aa: CASGLTSGFEQYF
cdr3_nt: TGTGCTAGTGGTCTGACTAGCGGTTTTGAGCAGTACTTC
d_call: TRBD2
clone_size: -
j_call: TRBJ2-7
v_call: TRBV12-5

cdr3_aa: CASSSLGGTYNEQFF
cdr3_nt: TGTGCCAGCAGCAGCTTAGGGGGCACCTACAATGAGCAGTTCTTC
d_call: TRBD1
clone_size: -
j_call: TRBJ2-1
v_call: TRBV11-1

cdr3_aa: CASSSRDRGYEQYF
cdr3_nt: TGTGCCAGCAGCTCCCGGGACAGGGGCTACGAGCAGTACTTC
d_call: TRBD1
clone_size: -
j_call: TRBJ2-7
v_call: TRBV11-3

cdr3_aa: CASMDRNEKLFF
cdr3_nt: TGTGCCTCGATGGACAGGAATGAAAAACTGTTTTTT
d_call: TRBD1
clone_size: -
j_call: TRBJ1-4
v_call: TRBV30

cdr3_aa: CASSLDQHRGRSEQFF
cdr3_nt: TGTGCCAGCAGCTTAGATCAGCACAGAGGGAGGAGTGAGCAGTTCTTC
d_call: -
clone_size: -
j_call: TRBJ2-1
v_call: TRBV11-2

cdr3_aa: CASSLAYLAGEETQYF
cdr3_nt: TGTGCCAGCAGCTTAGCGTATCTAGCGGGGGAAGAGACCCAGTACTTC
d_call: TRBD2
clone_size: -
j_call: TRBJ2-5
v_call: TRBV7-6

cdr3_aa: CASSGKGGAENQPQHF
cdr3_nt: TGTGCCAGCAGTGGAAAGGGAGGGGCTGAGAATCAGCCCCAGCATTTT
d_call: -
clone_size: -
j_call: TRBJ1-5
v_call: TRBV6-1

cdr3_aa: CASSFGFLAVDSPLHF
cdr3_nt: TGTGCCAGCAGCTTTGGCTTTCTCGCCGTCGATTCACCCCTCCACTTT
d_call: -
clone_size: -
j_call: TRBJ1-6
v_call: TRBV11-3

cdr3_aa: CAWSFGGTNTGELFF
cdr3_nt: TGTGCCTGGAGTTTCGGGGGAACGAACACCGGGGAGCTGTTTTTT
d_call: -
clone_size: once
j_call: TRBJ2-2
v_call: TRBV30

cdr3_aa: CASSLAWAGRSNTEAFF
cdr3_nt: TGTGCCAGCAGCTTAGCGTGGGCAGGGCGATCGAACACTGAAGCTTTCTTT
d_call: -
clone_size: -
j_call: TRBJ1-1
v_call: TRBV7-8

cdr3_aa: CASSQARALGGYTF
cdr3_nt: TGTGCCAGCAGCCAGGCCAGGGCCCTGGGCGGCTACACCTTC
d_call: -
clone_size: -
j_call: TRBJ1-2
v_call: TRBV14

cdr3_aa: CASSSGFREKLFF
cdr3_nt: TGTGCCAGCAGCTCCGGTTTCCGTGAAAAACTGTTTTTT
d_call: -
clone_size: -
j_call: TRBJ1-4
v_call: TRBV6-1

cdr3_aa: CASSVRDTGELFF
cdr3_nt: TGTGCCAGCAGTGTCCGGGATACCGGGGAGCTGTTTTTT
d_call: -
clone_size: -
j_call: TRBJ2-2
v_call: TRBV27

cdr3_aa: CASSHGQGTYQPQHF
cdr3_nt: TGTGCCAGCAGTCACGGACAGGGAACATATCAGCCCCAGCATTTT
d_call: TRBD1
clone_size: -
j_call: TRBJ1-5
v_call: TRBV6-1

cdr3_aa: CASSLPGQGSDTQYF
cdr3_nt: TGCGCCAGCAGCTTACCGGGACAGGGGTCAGATACGCAGTATTTT
d_call: TRBD1
clone_size: -
j_call: TRBJ2-3
v_call: TRBV5-1

cdr3_aa: CASSPEGGSANTEAFF
cdr3_nt: TGCGCCAGCAGCCCCGAAGGAGGCAGCGCCAACACTGAAGCTTTCTTT
d_call: -
clone_size: -
j_call: TRBJ1-1
v_call: TRBV4-1

cdr3_aa: CASSVAASGGVETQYF
cdr3_nt: TGTGCCAGCAGCGTAGCGGCTAGCGGAGGGGTAGAAACGCAGTATTTT
d_call: TRBD2
clone_size: -
j_call: TRBJ2-3
v_call: TRBV9

cdr3_aa: CASSGGEQGVEPQHF
cdr3_nt: TGTGCCAGCAGTGGAGGAGAACAGGGGGTCGAGCCCCAGCATTTT
d_call: TRBD1
clone_size: -
j_call: TRBJ1-5
v_call: TRBV6-1

cdr3_aa: CASSDRGVAQPQHF
cdr3_nt: TGTGCCAGCAGTGATCGGGGGGTGGCTCAGCCCCAGCATTTT
d_call: -
clone_size: -
j_call: TRBJ1-5
v_call: TRBV2

cdr3_aa: CASSLLGQGGETQYF
cdr3_nt: TGCGCCAGCAGCTTGTTAGGGCAGGGGGGAGAGACCCAGTACTTC
d_call: -
clone_size: -
j_call: TRBJ2-5
v_call: TRBV5-1

cdr3_aa: CASSGGAGTANYGYTF
cdr3_nt: TGTGCCAGCAGTGGGGGTGCCGGGACAGCTAACTATGGCTACACCTTC
d_call: TRBD1
clone_size: -
j_call: TRBJ1-2
v_call: TRBV25-1

cdr3_aa: CASSQAGVDRASTGELFF
cdr3_nt: TGTGCCAGCAGCCAAGCCGGCGTCGACAGGGCTTCCACCGGGGAGCTGTTTTTT
d_call: TRBD1
clone_size: -
j_call: TRBJ2-2
v_call: TRBV4-2

cdr3_aa: CASSQTMSTDTQYF
cdr3_nt: TGTGCCAGCAGCCAGACTATGAGCACAGATACGCAGTATTTT
d_call: -
clone_size: -
j_call: TRBJ2-3
v_call: TRBV7-2

cdr3_aa: CASSQVEALADYEQYF
cdr3_nt: TGCGCCAGCAGCCAAGTGGAGGCTCTAGCGGACTACGAGCAGTACTTC
d_call: TRBD2
clone_size: -
j_call: TRBJ2-7
v_call: TRBV4-1

cdr3_aa: CASRAGTENSPLHF
cdr3_nt: TGCGCCAGCAGGGCCGGGACAGAGAATTCACCCCTCCACTTT
d_call: TRBD1
clone_size: -
j_call: TRBJ1-6
v_call: TRBV5-1

cdr3_aa: CASSQDTEKDGYTF
cdr3_nt: TGTGCCAGCAGCCAAGATACAGAGAAGGATGGCTACACCTTC
d_call: -
clone_size: -
j_call: TRBJ1-2
v_call: TRBV4-2

cdr3_aa: CASSYRGGYGYTF
cdr3_nt: TGTGCCAGCAGTTACAGGGGAGGGTATGGCTACACCTTC
d_call: -
clone_size: -
j_call: TRBJ1-2
v_call: TRBV6-5

cdr3_aa: CASNLARWEQYF
cdr3_nt: TGTGCCAGCAACCTAGCCCGTTGGGAGCAGTACTTC
d_call: -
clone_size: -
j_call: TRBJ2-7
v_call: TRBV6-1

cdr3_aa: CASSSGTGGSPLHF
cdr3_nt: TGTGCCAGCAGCTCCGGGACAGGCGGTTCACCCCTCCACTTT
d_call: TRBD1
clone_size: -
j_call: TRBJ1-6
v_call: TRBV7-3

cdr3_aa: CASSLGLGTSGSDEQFF
cdr3_nt: TGTGCCAGCAGCTTAGGTCTCGGGACTAGCGGGAGCGATGAGCAGTTCTTC
d_call: TRBD2
clone_size: -
j_call: TRBJ2-1
v_call: TRBV11-3

cdr3_aa: CASSQGLAGGAGTQYF
cdr3_nt: TGCGCCAGCAGCCAAGGGCTAGCGGGGGGTGCAGGTACGCAGTATTTT
d_call: TRBD2
clone_size: -
j_call: TRBJ2-3
v_call: TRBV4-1

cdr3_aa: CASTGLAGDEQFF
cdr3_nt: TGTGCCAGCACTGGACTAGCGGGAGATGAGCAGTTCTTC
d_call: TRBD2
clone_size: -
j_call: TRBJ2-1
v_call: TRBV2

cdr3_aa: CASTRGQREQYF
cdr3_nt: TGTGCCAGCACGAGAGGTCAACGCGAGCAGTACTTC
d_call: -
clone_size: -
j_call: TRBJ2-7
v_call: TRBV6-6

cdr3_aa: CASSRRGEETQYF
cdr3_nt: TGCGCCAGCAGCAGACGGGGGGAAGAGACCCAGTACTTC
d_call: TRBD2
clone_size: -
j_call: TRBJ2-5
v_call: TRBV5-1

cdr3_aa: CASSFNYGYTF
cdr3_nt: TGTGCCAGCAGTTTTAATTATGGCTACACCTTC
d_call: -
clone_size: -
j_call: TRBJ1-2
v_call: TRBV28

cdr3_aa: CASSPTGGRETQYF
cdr3_nt: TGTGCCAGCAGCCCCACAGGGGGGAGGGAGACCCAGTACTTC
d_call: TRBD1
clone_size: once
j_call: TRBJ2-5
v_call: TRBV6-5

cdr3_aa: CASSYGTGTGANVLTF
cdr3_nt: TGTGCCAGCAGTTACGGCACAGGGACCGGGGCCAACGTCCTGACTTTC
d_call: -
clone_size: -
j_call: TRBJ2-6
v_call: TRBV6-5

cdr3_aa: CASSTWTGGGAAQYF
cdr3_nt: TGTGCCAGTAGTACTTGGACAGGGGGCGGAGCGGCCCAGTACTTC
d_call: TRBD1
clone_size: -
j_call: TRBJ2-5
v_call: TRBV19

cdr3_aa: CASSWTGENIQYF
cdr3_nt: TGTGCCAGCAGTTGGACAGGGGAAAACATTCAGTACTTC
d_call: TRBD1
clone_size: -
j_call: TRBJ2-4
v_call: TRBV2

cdr3_aa: CASSAAGGTGEQYF
cdr3_nt: TGTGCCAGCAGCGCCGCAGGGGGCACGGGCGAGCAGTACTTC
d_call: TRBD1
clone_size: -
j_call: TRBJ2-7
v_call: TRBV7-9

cdr3_aa: CASSPLGAKETQYF
cdr3_nt: TGTGCCAGCAGCCCCCTGGGGGCCAAGGAGACCCAGTACTTC
d_call: -
clone_size: -
j_call: TRBJ2-5
v_call: TRBV7-2

cdr3_aa: CASRGLAGDEQFF
cdr3_nt: TGTGCCAGCAGGGGACTAGCGGGAGATGAGCAGTTCTTC
d_call: TRBD2
clone_size: -
j_call: TRBJ2-1
v_call: TRBV25-1

cdr3_aa: CASSLAERGGAQYF
cdr3_nt: TGTGCCAGCAGCTTGGCCGAGCGGGGAGGGGCCCAGTACTTC
d_call: TRBD2
clone_size: once
j_call: TRBJ2-5
v_call: TRBV5-5

cdr3_aa: CASSRRLVSSYEQYF
cdr3_nt: TGTGCCAGCAGCCGACGACTAGTTTCTTCCTACGAGCAGTACTTC
d_call: -
clone_size: -
j_call: TRBJ2-7
v_call: TRBV5-8

cdr3_aa: CASSKGTYSNQPQHF
cdr3_nt: TGTGCCAGCAGCAAAGGCACCTATAGCAATCAGCCCCAGCATTTT
d_call: -
clone_size: -
j_call: TRBJ1-5
v_call: TRBV21-1

cdr3_aa: CASSRTGSDYGYTF
cdr3_nt: TGTGCCAGCAGCCGGACAGGGTCCGACTATGGCTACACCTTC
d_call: TRBD1
clone_size: -
j_call: TRBJ1-2
v_call: TRBV4-2

cdr3_aa: CASTDRAGGYTF
cdr3_nt: TGTGCCAGTACGGACAGGGCCGGGGGCTACACCTTC
d_call: TRBD1
clone_size: -
j_call: TRBJ1-2
v_call: TRBV19

cdr3_aa: CASSLDILAGGYNEQFF
cdr3_nt: TGTGCCAGCAGCTTAGATATACTAGCGGGGGGCTACAATGAGCAGTTCTTC
d_call: TRBD2
clone_size: -
j_call: TRBJ2-1
v_call: TRBV7-6

cdr3_aa: CASSPQGQIYNEQFF
cdr3_nt: TGTGCCAGCTCACCACAGGGACAGATATACAATGAGCAGTTCTTC
d_call: TRBD1
clone_size: -
j_call: TRBJ2-1
v_call: TRBV18

cdr3_aa: CASSMEGQGTDTQYF
cdr3_nt: TGTGCCAGTAGTATGGAGGGGCAGGGCACAGATACGCAGTATTTT
d_call: -
clone_size: -
j_call: TRBJ2-3
v_call: TRBV19

cdr3_aa: CASSSYVGGQGGPDTQYF
cdr3_nt: TGTGCCAGCAGCTCCTATGTAGGAGGACAGGGAGGGCCAGATACGCAGTATTTT
d_call: -
clone_size: -
j_call: TRBJ2-3
v_call: TRBV11-3